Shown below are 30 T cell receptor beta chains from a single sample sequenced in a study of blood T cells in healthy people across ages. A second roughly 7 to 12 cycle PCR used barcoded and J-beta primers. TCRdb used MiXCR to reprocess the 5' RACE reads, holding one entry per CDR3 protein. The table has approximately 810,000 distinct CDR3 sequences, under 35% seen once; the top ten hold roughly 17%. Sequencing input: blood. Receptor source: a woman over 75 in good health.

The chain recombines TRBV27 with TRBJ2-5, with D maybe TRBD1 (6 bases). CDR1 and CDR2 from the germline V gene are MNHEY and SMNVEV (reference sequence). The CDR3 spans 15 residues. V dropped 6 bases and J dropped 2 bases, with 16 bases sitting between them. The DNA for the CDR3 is TGTGCCAGCAGCCTACAAACAGGGCTACAAGAGACCCAGTACTTC. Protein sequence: CASSLQTGLQETQYF.

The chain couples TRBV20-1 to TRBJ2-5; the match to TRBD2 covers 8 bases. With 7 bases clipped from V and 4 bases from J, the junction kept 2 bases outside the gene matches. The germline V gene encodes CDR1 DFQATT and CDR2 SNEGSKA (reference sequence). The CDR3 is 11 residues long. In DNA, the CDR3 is TGCAGTGGGGCGGGAGGAGAGACCCAGTACTTC. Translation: CSGAGGETQYF.

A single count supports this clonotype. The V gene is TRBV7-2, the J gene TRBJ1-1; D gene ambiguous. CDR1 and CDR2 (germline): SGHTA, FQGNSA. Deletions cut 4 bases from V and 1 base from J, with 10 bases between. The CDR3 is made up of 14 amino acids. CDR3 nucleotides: TGTGCCAGCAGCTCCCGATGGGGGAACACTGAAGCTTTCTTT. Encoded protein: CASSSRWGNTEAFF. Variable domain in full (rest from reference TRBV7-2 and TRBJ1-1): GAGVSQSPSNKVTEKGKDVELRCDPISGHTALYWYRQSLGQGLEFLIYFQGNSAPDKSGLPSDRFSAERTGGSVSTLTIQRTQQEDSAVYLCASSSRWGNTEAFFGQGTRLTVV.

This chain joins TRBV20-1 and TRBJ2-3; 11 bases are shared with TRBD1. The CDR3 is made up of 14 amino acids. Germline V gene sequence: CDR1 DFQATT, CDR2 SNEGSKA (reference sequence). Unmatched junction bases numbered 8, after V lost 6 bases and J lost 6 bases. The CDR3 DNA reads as TGCAGTGCAGCCGGGACAGGGGGTTACGATACGCAGTATTTT. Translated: CSAAGTGGYDTQYF.

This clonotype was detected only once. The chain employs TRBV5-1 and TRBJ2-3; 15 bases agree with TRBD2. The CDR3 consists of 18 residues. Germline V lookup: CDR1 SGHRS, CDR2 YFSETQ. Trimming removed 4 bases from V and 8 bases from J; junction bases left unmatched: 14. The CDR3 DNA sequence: TGCGCCAGCAGCCCAAAAAGGACTAGCGGGAGGGCCCCAGTTACGCAGTATTTT. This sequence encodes CASSPKRTSGRAPVTQYF.

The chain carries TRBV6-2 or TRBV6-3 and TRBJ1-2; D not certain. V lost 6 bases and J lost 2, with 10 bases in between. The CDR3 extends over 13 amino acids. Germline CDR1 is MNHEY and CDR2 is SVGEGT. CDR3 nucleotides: TGTGCCAGCAGCACACAGAGAAACTATGGCTACACCTTC. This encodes CASSTQRNYGYTF.

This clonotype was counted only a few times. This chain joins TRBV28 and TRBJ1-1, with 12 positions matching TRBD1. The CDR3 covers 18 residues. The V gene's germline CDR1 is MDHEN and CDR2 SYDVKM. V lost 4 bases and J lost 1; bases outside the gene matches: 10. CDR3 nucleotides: TGTGCCAGCAGTTACCACCCAGGGACAGGGGGCGGGAACACTGAAGCTTTCTTT. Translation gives CASSYHPGTGGGNTEAFF.

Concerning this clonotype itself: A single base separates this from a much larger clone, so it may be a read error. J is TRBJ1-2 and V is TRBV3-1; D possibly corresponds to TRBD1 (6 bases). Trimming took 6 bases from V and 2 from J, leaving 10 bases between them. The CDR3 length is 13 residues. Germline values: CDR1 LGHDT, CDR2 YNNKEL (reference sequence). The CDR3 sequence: CASRPGANYGYTF. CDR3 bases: TGTGCCAGCAGGCCAGGGGCCAACTATGGCTACACCTTC.

The CDR3 sequence is CSAGQDLYGYTF. In DNA form, the CDR3 reads TGCAGTGCTGGACAGGATTTATATGGCTACACCTTC. The chain links TRBV20-1 to TRBJ1-2; 7 bases map to TRBD1. Germline V gives CDR1 DFQATT, CDR2 SNEGSKA (reference sequence). After removal of 5 bases from V and 5 bases from J, the junction contained 5 bases not matched to a gene. The CDR3 runs to 12 residues.

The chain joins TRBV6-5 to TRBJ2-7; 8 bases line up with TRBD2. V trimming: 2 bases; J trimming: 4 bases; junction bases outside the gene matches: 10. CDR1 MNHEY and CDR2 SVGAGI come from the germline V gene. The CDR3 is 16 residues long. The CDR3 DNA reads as TGTGCCAGCAGTTACCCACGGTTTAGCGGGGCATACGAGCAGTACTTC. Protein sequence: CASSYPRFSGAYEQYF.

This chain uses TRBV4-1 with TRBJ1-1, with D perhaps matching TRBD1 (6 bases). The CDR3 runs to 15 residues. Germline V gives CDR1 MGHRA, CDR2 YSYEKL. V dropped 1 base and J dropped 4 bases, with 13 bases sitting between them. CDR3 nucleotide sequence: TGCGCCAGCAGCCAAGGAGGACGGGGGCGCACTGAAGCTTTCTTT. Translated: CASSQGGRGRTEAFF.

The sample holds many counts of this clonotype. The CDR3 loop reads CASSRDFSRGQPQHF. The CDR3 DNA sequence: TGTGCCAGCAGCCGTGACTTCTCCCGGGGTCAGCCCCAGCATTTT. The chain is built from TRBV12-3 or TRBV12-4 and TRBJ1-5; D is undetermined. CDR3 length: 15 residues. V shed 6 bases and J shed 6 bases, with 18 bases lying between them.

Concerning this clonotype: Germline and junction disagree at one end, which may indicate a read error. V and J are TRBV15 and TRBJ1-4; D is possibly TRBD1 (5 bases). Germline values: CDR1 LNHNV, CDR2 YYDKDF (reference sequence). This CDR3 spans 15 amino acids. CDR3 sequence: CAASSHRRTNEKLFF. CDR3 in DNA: TGTGCCGCCAGCTCTCACAGGAGAACAAATGAAAAACTGTTTTTT.

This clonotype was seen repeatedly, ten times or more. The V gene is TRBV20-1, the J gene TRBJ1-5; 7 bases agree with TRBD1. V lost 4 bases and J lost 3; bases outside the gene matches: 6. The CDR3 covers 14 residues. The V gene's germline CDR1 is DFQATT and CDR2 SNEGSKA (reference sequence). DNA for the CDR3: TGCAGTGCTACCCGGGACAGCTTCAATCAGCCCCAGCATTTT. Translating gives CSATRDSFNQPQHF.

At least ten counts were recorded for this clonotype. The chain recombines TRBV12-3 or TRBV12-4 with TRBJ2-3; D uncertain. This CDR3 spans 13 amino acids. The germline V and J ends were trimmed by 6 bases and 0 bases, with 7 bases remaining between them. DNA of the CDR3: TGTGCCAGCAGGCCCGCAAGCACAGATACGCAGTATTTT. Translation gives CASRPASTDTQYF.

The CDR3 coding sequence is TGTGCCAGCAGTTACGTATTCGAGGGGCGCGAGCAGTACTTC. Its translation is CASSYVFEGREQYF. The rearrangement uses TRBV6-5 and TRBJ2-5; D assignment may be TRBD1 or TRBD2 (5 bases each). The tail of the sequence fits TRBJ2-7 better, so the J call may be wrong. Germline CDR1 MNHEY, CDR2 SVGAGI. The CDR3 covers 14 residues.

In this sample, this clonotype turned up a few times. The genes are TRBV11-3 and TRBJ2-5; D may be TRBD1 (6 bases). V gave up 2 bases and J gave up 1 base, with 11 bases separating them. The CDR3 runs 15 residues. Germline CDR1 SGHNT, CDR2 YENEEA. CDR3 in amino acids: CASSLRGQVQETQYF. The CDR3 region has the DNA TGTGCCAGCAGCTTAAGGGGACAAGTCCAAGAGACCCAGTACTTC.

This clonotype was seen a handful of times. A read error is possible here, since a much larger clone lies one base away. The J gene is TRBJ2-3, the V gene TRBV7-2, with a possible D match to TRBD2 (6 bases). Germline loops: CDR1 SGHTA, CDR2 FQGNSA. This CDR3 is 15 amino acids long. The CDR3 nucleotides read TGTGTCAGCAGCCCACAGGAGGGTCGTAGAGATACGCAGTATTTT. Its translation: CVSSPQEGRRDTQYF. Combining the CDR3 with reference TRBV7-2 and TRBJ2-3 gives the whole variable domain GAGVSQSPSNKVTEKGKDVELRCDPISGHTALYWYRQSLGQGLEFLIYFQGNSAPDKSGLPSDRFSAERTGGSVSTLTIQRTQQEDSAVYLCVSSPQEGRRDTQYFGPGTRLTVL.

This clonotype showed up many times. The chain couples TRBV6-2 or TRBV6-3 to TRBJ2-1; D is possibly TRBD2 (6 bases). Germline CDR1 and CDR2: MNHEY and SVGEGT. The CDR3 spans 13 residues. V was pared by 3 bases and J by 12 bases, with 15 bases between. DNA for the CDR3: TGTGCCAGCAGTTATGTAGCCCTCGGGGGGCAGTTCTTC. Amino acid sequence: CASSYVALGGQFF.

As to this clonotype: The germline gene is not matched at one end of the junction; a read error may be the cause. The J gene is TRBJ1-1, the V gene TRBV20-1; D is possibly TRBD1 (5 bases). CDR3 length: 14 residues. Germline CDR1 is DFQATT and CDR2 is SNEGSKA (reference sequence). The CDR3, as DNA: TGCAGTACTAGAGTGGGGACCTCGCTGGCTGAAGCTTTCTTT. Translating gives CSTRVGTSLAEAFF.

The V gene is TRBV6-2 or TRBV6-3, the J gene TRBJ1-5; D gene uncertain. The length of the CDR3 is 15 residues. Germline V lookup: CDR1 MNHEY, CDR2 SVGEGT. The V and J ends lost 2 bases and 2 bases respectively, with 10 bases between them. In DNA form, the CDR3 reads TGTGCCAGCAGTTACCCCATAGGACGCAATCAGCCCCAGCATTTT. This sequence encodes CASSYPIGRNQPQHF.

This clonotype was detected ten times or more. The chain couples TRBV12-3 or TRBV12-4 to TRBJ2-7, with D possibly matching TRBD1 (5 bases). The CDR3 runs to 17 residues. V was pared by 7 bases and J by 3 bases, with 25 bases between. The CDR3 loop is CASKRYEPDRYFYEQYF. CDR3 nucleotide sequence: TGTGCCAGCAAGAGGTATGAGCCTGACAGATATTTCTACGAGCAGTACTTC.

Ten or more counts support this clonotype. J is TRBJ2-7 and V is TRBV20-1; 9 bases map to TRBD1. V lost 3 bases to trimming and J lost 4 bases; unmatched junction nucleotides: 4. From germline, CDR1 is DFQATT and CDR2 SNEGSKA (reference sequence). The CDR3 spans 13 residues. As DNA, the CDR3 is TGCAGTGCTAGCAGGACAGGGGATTACGAGCAGTACTTC. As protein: CSASRTGDYEQYF.

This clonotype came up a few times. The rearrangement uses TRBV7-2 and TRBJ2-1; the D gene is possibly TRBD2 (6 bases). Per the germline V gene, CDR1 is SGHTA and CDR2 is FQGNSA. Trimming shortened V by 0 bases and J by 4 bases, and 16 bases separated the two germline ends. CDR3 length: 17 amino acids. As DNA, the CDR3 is TGTGCCAGCAGCTTAGCGATAGGGGCGCGGGGTTACAATGAGCAGTTCTTC. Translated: CASSLAIGARGYNEQFF. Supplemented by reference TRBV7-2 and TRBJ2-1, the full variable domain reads GAGVSQSPSNKVTEKGKDVELRCDPISGHTALYWYRQSLGQGLEFLIYFQGNSAPDKSGLPSDRFSAERTGGSVSTLTIQRTQQEDSAVYLCASSLAIGARGYNEQFFGPGTRLTVL.

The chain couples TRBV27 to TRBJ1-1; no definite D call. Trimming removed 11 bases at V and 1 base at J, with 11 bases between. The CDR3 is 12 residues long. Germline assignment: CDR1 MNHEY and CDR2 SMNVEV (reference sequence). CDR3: CAGPIWNTEAFF. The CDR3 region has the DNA TGTGCCGGTCCTATATGGAACACTGAAGCTTTCTTT.

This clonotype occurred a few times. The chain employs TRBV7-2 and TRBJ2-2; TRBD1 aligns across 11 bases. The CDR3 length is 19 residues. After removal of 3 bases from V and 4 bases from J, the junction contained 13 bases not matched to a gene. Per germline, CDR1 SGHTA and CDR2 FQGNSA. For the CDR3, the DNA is TGTGCCAGCAGCTTCCGGACAGGGGGCGCCCCGTTTGGCACCGGGGAGCTGTTTTTT. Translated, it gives CASSFRTGGAPFGTGELFF.

CDR3 DNA sequence: TGTGCCAGCAGTGGGGCGGGCGGGACGAGACCCGTCGGCTCCTACAATGAGCAGTTCTTC. As protein: CASSGAGGTRPVGSYNEQFF. The chain joins TRBV12-3 or TRBV12-4 to TRBJ2-1; maybe TRBD2 (6 bases). CDR3 length equals 20 residues. The V and J ends lost 5 bases and 0 bases respectively, with 26 bases between them.

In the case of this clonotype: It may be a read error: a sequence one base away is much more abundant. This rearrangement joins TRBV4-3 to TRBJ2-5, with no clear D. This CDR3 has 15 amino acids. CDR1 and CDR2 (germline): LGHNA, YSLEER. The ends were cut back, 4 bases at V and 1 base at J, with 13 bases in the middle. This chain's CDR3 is CASSRWFGSQETQYF. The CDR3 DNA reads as TGCGCCAGCAGCCGTTGGTTTGGCAGCCAAGAGACCCAGTACTTC.

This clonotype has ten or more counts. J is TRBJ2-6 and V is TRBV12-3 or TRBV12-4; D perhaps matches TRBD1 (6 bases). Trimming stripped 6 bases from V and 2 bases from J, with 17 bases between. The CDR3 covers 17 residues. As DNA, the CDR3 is TGTGCCAGCAGCTCCAGGGGTGGCAGGGCTGGGGCCAACGTCCTGACTTTC. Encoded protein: CASSSRGGRAGANVLTF.

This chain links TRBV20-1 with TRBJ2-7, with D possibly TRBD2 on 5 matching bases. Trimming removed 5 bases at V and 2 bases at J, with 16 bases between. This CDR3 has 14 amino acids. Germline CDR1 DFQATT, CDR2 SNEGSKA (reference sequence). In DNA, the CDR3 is TGCAGTGCTCCACGGGGTGGTTTGCCCTACGAGCAGTACTTC. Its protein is CSAPRGGLPYEQYF.